The 19 T cell receptor beta chains in this list originate from one sample, sequenced in a study of OX40 agonist ivuxolimab in advanced cancers. Assay used: immunoSEQ multiplex PCR; TCRdb lists only in-frame clones, some missing. Altogether about 61,000 clones are present, roughly four fifths being singletons, with the ten largest covering 3.4%. This specimen consisted of CD4+ or CD8+ T cells sorted from blood, obtained in a trial of the OX40 agonist ivuxolimab. These TCRs come from an adult with an advanced solid tumor such as melanoma, head and neck, liver or kidney cancer.

The rearrangement links TRBV28 to TRBJ2-5; D might be TRBD2 (7 bases). Germline V gene sequence: CDR1 MDHEN, CDR2 SYDVKM. V shed 8 bases and J shed 3 bases, with 13 bases lying between them. The CDR3 extends over 13 amino acids. The CDR3 DNA follows: TGTGCCAGCGGGAGGGGGAGGGAAGAGACCCAGTACTTC. The encoded protein is CASGRGREETQYF.

The rearrangement uses TRBV28 and TRBJ1-3; TRBD1 is a possible D gene (6 bases). The CDR3 consists of 12 residues. V dropped 5 bases and J dropped 4 bases, with 6 bases sitting between them. CDR1 and CDR2 from the germline V gene are MDHEN and SYDVKM. Here the CDR3 DNA reads TGTGCCAGCAGTGGACAGGGAAACACCATATATTTT. This translates into CASSGQGNTIYF.

The rearrangement joins TRBV9 to TRBJ1-3; D is undetermined. Germline assignment: CDR1 SGDLS and CDR2 YYNGEE. The V end was cut by 3 bases, the J end by 0 bases, with 7 bases between. This CDR3 comprises 14 residues. CDR3 protein: CASSGAGSGNTIYF. The CDR3 nucleotides are TGTGCCAGCAGCGGTGCAGGCTCTGGAAACACCATATATTTT.

This clone has just a few counts. The rearrangement links TRBV5-4 to TRBJ1-1; D is possibly TRBD1 (6 bases). The V gene lost 6 bases and the J gene lost 0 bases, with 15 bases spanning the gap. This CDR3 is built from 15 residues. Germline V CDR1 and CDR2: SGHNT, YYREEE (reference sequence). CDR3 DNA: TGTGCCAGCAATCTTAGGGGGGGGGTGAACACTGAAGCTTTCTTT. This gives the protein CASNLRGGVNTEAFF.

CDR3 amino acids: CASSRGQGVYGTGELFF. CDR3 sequence (DNA): TGTGCTAGCTCTCGGGGACAGGGGGTCTACGGCACCGGGGAGCTGTTTTTT. The V and J genes are TRBV12-5 and TRBJ2-2; TRBD1 aligns across 11 bases. The V segment lost 9 bases and the J segment 4 bases; nucleotides outside the gene matches: 13. Germline loops: CDR1 LGHNT, CDR2 FRNRAP. The CDR3 contains 17 residues.

The chain has TRBV28 and TRBJ2-5, with 7 bases that match TRBD1. Germline V gene data show CDR1 as MDHEN and CDR2 as SYDVKM. The CDR3 extends over 16 amino acids. J was trimmed by 5 bases and V by 4 bases; bases with no gene match: 13. In nucleotides, the CDR3 is TGTGCCAGCAGTTCCAGTACAGGGGAAGTTGGGGAGACCCAGTACTTC. Encoded protein: CASSSSTGEVGETQYF.

A few counts support this clone. The chain employs TRBV27 and TRBJ2-1; 8 bases agree with TRBD1. This CDR3 is built from 17 residues. V trimming: 3 bases; J trimming: 4 bases; junction bases outside the gene matches: 11. Germline CDR1 and CDR2: MNHEY and SMNVEV (reference sequence). The CDR3 DNA reads as TGTGCCAGCAGTTTTCTTCCGTTAGGACAGGGATACAATGAGCAGTTCTTC. Protein sequence: CASSFLPLGQGYNEQFF.

This clone was seen once. The gene calls are TRBV11-3 and TRBJ2-1; 11 bases fit TRBD2. The germline V gene has CDR1 SGHNT and CDR2 YENEEA. Trimming at V came to 4 bases and at J to 4 bases, leaving 3 bases not matched to a gene. The CDR3 length is 15 residues. The CDR3 sequence: CASSSSGGKYNEQFF. The CDR3 nucleotides are TGTGCCAGCAGCTCTAGCGGGGGGAAGTACAATGAGCAGTTCTTC.

This CDR3 is CATSLNRGPFYEQYF. Written as DNA, the CDR3 is TGTGCCACCAGCTTGAACAGGGGCCCTTTTTACGAGCAGTACTTC. The chain couples TRBV15 to TRBJ2-7, with 7 positions matching TRBD1. With 5 bases clipped from V and 4 bases from J, the junction kept 11 bases outside the gene matches. Per germline, CDR1 LNHNV and CDR2 YYDKDF (reference sequence). This CDR3 spans 15 amino acids. Using reference TRBV15 and TRBJ2-7 for the parts outside the CDR3, the full variable domain is DAMVIQNPRYQVTQFGKPVTLSCSQTLNHNVMYWYQQKSSQAPKLLFHYYDKDFNNEADTPDNFQSRRPNTSFCFLDIRSPGLGDTAMYLCATSLNRGPFYEQYFGPGTRLTVT.

The J gene is TRBJ1-1, the V gene TRBV7-9; D unclear. Trimming took off 11 bases at V and 7 bases at J, with 14 bases between the two ends. From germline, CDR1 is SEHNR and CDR2 FQNEAQ (reference sequence). The length of the CDR3 is 11 residues. CDR3 protein: CASSREVEAFF. The CDR3 nucleotides read TGTGCCTCCTCCCGGGAGGTTGAAGCTTTCTTT.

This chain joins TRBV30 and TRBJ1-3; 7 nucleotides line up with TRBD1. Germline loops: CDR1 GTSNPN, CDR2 SVGIG (reference sequence). The CDR3 has 21 amino acids. J gave up 1 base and V 1 base, and 22 bases lay outside the gene matches. CDR3 coding DNA: TGTGCCTGGAGTGAAGAACGGGCCAGGGGGTTTATTCTATCGTCTGGAAACACCATATATTTT. The encoded protein is CAWSEERARGFILSSGNTIYF.

The chain links TRBV7-2 to TRBJ1-2; 10 nucleotides align to TRBD1. CDR3 length: 13 residues. The trim removed 5 bases at V and 4 bases at J, leaving 1 base unmatched. CDR1 and CDR2 (germline): SGHTA, FQGNSA. In DNA, the CDR3 is TGTGCCAGCAGCAGGACAGGGGGCTATGGCTACACCTTC. It is translated as CASSRTGGYGYTF.

The chain combines TRBV28 with TRBJ2-2; 8 bases line up with TRBD1. The CDR3 contains 17 residues. V lost 3 bases and J lost 8; bases outside the gene matches: 14. Per germline, CDR1 MDHEN and CDR2 SYDVKM. CDR3 region: CASSFSQGQGILGELFF. The CDR3 DNA reads as TGTGCCAGCAGTTTCTCCCAAGGACAGGGTATATTGGGGGAGCTGTTTTTT.

The genes are TRBV7-3 and TRBJ2-5; a possible D gene is TRBD1 (5 bases). V lost 5 bases to trimming and J lost 4 bases, with 11 bases between them. Germline loops: CDR1 SGHTA, CDR2 FQGTGA. This CDR3 has 13 residues. CDR3 loop: CASSPHQGETQYF. CDR3 DNA sequence: TGTGCCAGCAGCCCTCACCAGGGAGAGACCCAGTACTTC.

In its sample, this clone was seen a few times. The V and J genes are TRBV6-4 and TRBJ1-6; no reliable D call. Germline V gene sequence: CDR1 MRHNA, CDR2 SNTAGT. Trimming cost V 1 base and J 6 bases, with 4 bases left between them. The CDR3 is made up of 13 amino acids. CDR3 nucleotide sequence: TGTGCCAGCAGTGACTTACTTAATTCACCCCTCCACTTT. It codes for CASSDLLNSPLHF.

The chain links TRBV5-4 to TRBJ1-2; 9 bases are shared with TRBD1. The trim removed 0 bases at V and 7 bases at J, leaving 7 bases unmatched. Germline lookup yields CDR1 SGHNT and CDR2 YYREEE (reference sequence). This CDR3 is 15 amino acids long. CDR3 DNA sequence: TGTGCCAGCAGCTTGGCAGGACAGGGGTATGGTGGCTACACCTTC. Encoded protein: CASSLAGQGYGGYTF.

This clone was counted once. This chain uses TRBV5-1 with TRBJ2-7, with 9 bases lining up with TRBD1. Trimming at V came to 4 bases and at J to 6 bases, leaving 8 bases not matched to a gene. Looked up from germline, CDR1 is SGHRS and CDR2 is YFSETQ. The CDR3 extends over 14 amino acids. In DNA, the CDR3 is TGCGCCAGCAGCGCCGACAGGGGGAGCGGCGAGCAGTACTTC. Its translation is CASSADRGSGEQYF. Full variable domain (missing parts from reference TRBV5-1 and TRBJ2-7): KAGVTQTPRYLIKTRGQQVTLSCSPISGHRSVSWYQQTPGQGLQFLFEYFSETQRNKGNFPGRFSGRQFSNSRSEMNVSTLELGDSALYLCASSADRGSGEQYFGPGTRLTVT.

The gene calls are TRBV11-1 and TRBJ2-2; D is perhaps TRBD2 (5 bases). Germline CDR1 reads SGHAT; CDR2 reads FQDESV (reference sequence). This CDR3 comprises 15 residues. V lost 3 bases, J lost 4 bases, and 12 bases lay in between. The CDR3 is CASSFEGIGTGELFF. The DNA for the CDR3 is TGTGCCAGCAGCTTCGAGGGAATCGGCACCGGGGAGCTGTTTTTT. The full variable domain, with the rest looked up from reference TRBV11-1 and TRBJ2-2, is EAEVAQSPRYKITEKSQAVAFWCDPISGHATLYWYRQILGQGPELLVQFQDESVVDDSQLPKDRFSAERLKGVDSTLKIQPAELGDSAMYLCASSFEGIGTGELFFGEGSRLTVL.

This chain joins TRBV10-3 and TRBJ1-1; D perhaps matches TRBD1 (6 bases). CDR3 size: 17 residues. Trimming took off 4 bases at V and 0 bases at J, with 18 bases between the two ends. CDR1 is ENHRY, CDR2 SYGVKD, per germline. The CDR3: CAISVRGTHGMNTEAFF. In nucleotides, the CDR3 is TGTGCCATCAGTGTTAGAGGGACACATGGTATGAACACTGAAGCTTTCTTT.